The clone carrying this T cell receptor (beta chain) was detected many times. What it binds is not known. This specimen belongs to a study of T cells after yellow fever vaccination. Regarding the study as a whole: Post-booster repertoires again held most primary-vaccination clones (about 96% CD4, about 90% CD8). One caveat is that FACS-sorted repertoires could contain abundant clonotypes contaminating from the bulk population. The CD4 compartment and the CD8 compartment contained a small share of clonotypes in common.

TCRdb ran MiXCR on the 5' RACE reads and lists one entry per CDR3 protein. The top ten hold about 20% of the sample, which has 200,000 to 300,000 distinct CDR3 sequences, roughly 4% seen once. The CDR3 is made up of 14 amino acids. Germline V gives CDR1 MGHRA, CDR2 YSYEKL. V was shortened by 0 bases and J by 0 bases, with 3 bases between the two germline ends. This sequence originates from a man younger than 30 who received the YFV17D yellow fever vaccine. The J gene is TRBJ2-4, the V gene TRBV4-1; D unclear. Specimen: PBMCs, collected 15 days after the yellow fever booster vaccination. The CDR3 bases are TGCGCCAGCAGCCAAGACCAAGCCAAAAACATTCAGTACTTC. Translated: CASSQDQAKNIQYF.